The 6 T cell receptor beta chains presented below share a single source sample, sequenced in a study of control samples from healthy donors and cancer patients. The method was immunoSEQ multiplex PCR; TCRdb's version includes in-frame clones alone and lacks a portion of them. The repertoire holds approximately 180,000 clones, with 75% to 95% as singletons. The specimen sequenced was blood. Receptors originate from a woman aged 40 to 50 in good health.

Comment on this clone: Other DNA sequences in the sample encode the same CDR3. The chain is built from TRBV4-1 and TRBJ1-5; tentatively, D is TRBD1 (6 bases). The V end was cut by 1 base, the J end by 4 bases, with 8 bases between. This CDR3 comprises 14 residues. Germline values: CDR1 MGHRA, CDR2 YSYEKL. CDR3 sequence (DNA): TGCGCCAGCAGCCAAGTAGGGGGAAATCAGCCCCAGCATTTT. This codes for CASSQVGGNQPQHF.

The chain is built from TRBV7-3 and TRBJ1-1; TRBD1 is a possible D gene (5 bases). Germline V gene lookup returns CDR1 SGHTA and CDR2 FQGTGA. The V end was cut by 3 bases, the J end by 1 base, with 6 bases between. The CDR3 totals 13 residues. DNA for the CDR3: TGTGCCAGCAGCTTGCAGGGGAACACTGAAGCTTTCTTT. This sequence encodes CASSLQGNTEAFF.

The CDR3 coding sequence is TGTGCCAGCACAGCGCGGGACAGGAAGTATCAGCCCCAGCATTTT. Translating it yields CASTARDRKYQPQHF. The chain carries TRBV19 and TRBJ1-5, with TRBD1 matching 8 bases. Per germline, CDR1 LNHDA and CDR2 SQIVND (reference sequence). The CDR3 is made up of 15 amino acids. V lost 9 bases, J lost 5 bases, and 12 bases stayed unmatched.

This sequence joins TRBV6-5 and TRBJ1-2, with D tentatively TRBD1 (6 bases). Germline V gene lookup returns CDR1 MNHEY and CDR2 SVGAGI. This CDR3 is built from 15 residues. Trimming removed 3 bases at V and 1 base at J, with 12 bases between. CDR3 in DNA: TGTGCCAGCAGTTATCGGGGGCTTTATAACTATGGCTACACCTTC. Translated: CASSYRGLYNYGYTF.

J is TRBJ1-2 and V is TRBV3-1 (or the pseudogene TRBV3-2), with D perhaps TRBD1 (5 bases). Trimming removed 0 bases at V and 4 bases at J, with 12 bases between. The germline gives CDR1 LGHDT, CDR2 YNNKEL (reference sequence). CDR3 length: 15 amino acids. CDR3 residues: CASSQDQGVSYGYTF. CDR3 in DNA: TGTGCCAGCAGCCAAGATCAGGGTGTATCCTATGGCTACACCTTC.

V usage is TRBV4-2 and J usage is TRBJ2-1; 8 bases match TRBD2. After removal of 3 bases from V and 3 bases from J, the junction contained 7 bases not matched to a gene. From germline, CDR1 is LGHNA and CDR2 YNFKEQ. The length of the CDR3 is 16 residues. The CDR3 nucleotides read TGTGCCAGCAGCCATGGCCCGGGACTAGGCTACAATGAGCAGTTCTTC. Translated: CASSHGPGLGYNEQFF.